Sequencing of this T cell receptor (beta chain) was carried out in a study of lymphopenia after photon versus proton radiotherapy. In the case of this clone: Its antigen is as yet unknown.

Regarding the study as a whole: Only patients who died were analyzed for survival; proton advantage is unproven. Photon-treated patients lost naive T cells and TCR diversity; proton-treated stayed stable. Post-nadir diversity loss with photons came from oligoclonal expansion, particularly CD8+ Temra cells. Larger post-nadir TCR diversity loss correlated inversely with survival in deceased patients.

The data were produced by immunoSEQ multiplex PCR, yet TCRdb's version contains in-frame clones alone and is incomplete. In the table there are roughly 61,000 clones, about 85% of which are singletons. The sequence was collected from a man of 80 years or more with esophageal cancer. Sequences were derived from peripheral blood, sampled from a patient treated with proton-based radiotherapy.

CDR3 sequence: CSVSGPAGEQYF. CDR3 coding DNA: TGCAGCGTTTCAGGGCCCGCCGGCGAGCAGTACTTC. The chain combines TRBV29-1 with TRBJ2-7, with D possibly matching TRBD1 (5 bases). Germline values: CDR1 SQVTM, CDR2 ANQGSEA. This CDR3 spans 12 amino acids. V was clipped by 5 bases and J by 6 bases, with 14 bases between them.